Following are 11 T cell receptor beta chains from one sample sequenced in a study of T cell repertoires in cytomegalovirus infection. TCRdb ran MiXCR on the reads and lists one entry per CDR3 protein. The sample records 200,000 to 300,000 distinct CDR3 sequences, approximately 13% being singletons. Sequenced input: PBMCs. These receptors were taken from a human donor in good health (CMV status not recorded). Some clones in this sample may be carry-over from other donors' samples.

In its sample, this clonotype was seen many times. J is TRBJ1-6 and V is TRBV7-2; 11 bases are shared with TRBD1. The CDR3 consists of 13 residues. Germline values: CDR1 SGHTA, CDR2 FQGNSA. The V gene end was trimmed by 7 bases and the J gene end by 10 bases; junction bases not matched to a gene: 3. In nucleotides, the CDR3 is TGTGCCAGCAAGGGACAGGGGGAGTCACCCCTCCACTTT. Amino acid sequence: CASKGQGESPLHF.

This clonotype has ten or more counts. The rearrangement joins TRBV7-2 to TRBJ1-1, with 11 bases aligning to TRBD1. From germline, CDR1 is SGHTA and CDR2 FQGNSA. The CDR3 runs 16 residues. V lost 8 bases to trimming and J lost 4 bases; unmatched junction nucleotides: 12. CDR3 coding DNA: TGTGCCAGCGGAAAGGACAGGGGGCGTTGGGGCACTGAAGCTTTCTTT. This sequence encodes CASGKDRGRWGTEAFF.

A few counts support this clonotype. V is TRBV12-3 or TRBV12-4 and J is TRBJ2-6; D is unclear. The length of the CDR3 is 11 residues. V was clipped by 7 bases and J by 12 bases, with 10 bases between them. CDR3 protein: CASTTEFVLTF. DNA of the CDR3: TGTGCCAGCACAACAGAGTTCGTCCTGACTTTC.

Ten or more counts support this clonotype. The chain links TRBV7-2 to TRBJ1-3, with 10 bases matching TRBD1. V shed 5 bases, J shed 3 bases, and the junction held 4 bases outside the gene matches. The CDR3 loop spans 15 amino acids. CDR1 and CDR2 from the germline V gene are SGHTA and FQGNSA. The DNA of the CDR3 is TGTGCCAGCAGCGAGGGACAGGGGCATGGAAACACCATATATTTT. Residues: CASSEGQGHGNTIYF.

The chain carries TRBV5-1 and TRBJ1-1; D is uncertain. Germline CDR1 and CDR2: SGHRS and YFSETQ. V was clipped by 3 bases and J by 3 bases, with 9 bases between them. CDR3 length equals 13 residues. The CDR3 protein is CASSSQSDTEAFF. The CDR3 nucleotides are TGCGCCAGCAGCTCCCAAAGCGACACTGAAGCTTTCTTT.

There are many counts of this clonotype. The chain has TRBV11-3 and TRBJ2-7, with D possibly TRBD1 on 6 matching bases. This CDR3 has 15 amino acids. Germline loops: CDR1 SGHNT, CDR2 YENEEA. With 4 bases removed from V and 2 bases from J, the gap between germline ends came to 15 bases. CDR3 nucleotides: TGTGCCAGCAGCTCCAACACAGGGATCACCTACGAGCAGTACTTC. Translating gives CASSSNTGITYEQYF.

The sample holds many counts of this clonotype. V and J are TRBV7-8 and TRBJ2-3; 8 bases align to TRBD2. The CDR3 extends over 18 amino acids. Trimming at V came to 0 bases and at J to 0 bases, leaving 8 bases not matched to a gene. CDR1 and CDR2 (germline): SGHVS, FQNEAQ. In DNA form, the CDR3 reads TGTGCCAGCAGCTTAGCGCTAGTAGCGGGGACTAGCACAGATACGCAGTATTTT. Translation: CASSLALVAGTSTDTQYF.

A few counts support this clonotype. CDR3 loop: CASRDLGGYEQYF. CDR3 DNA: TGTGCCAGTCGAGATCTGGGCGGGTACGAGCAGTACTTC. The chain joins TRBV19 to TRBJ2-7; D is perhaps TRBD2 (5 bases). The V and J ends lost 8 bases and 4 bases respectively, with 15 bases between them. This CDR3 has 13 residues. In germline, CDR1 is LNHDA, CDR2 SQIVND (reference sequence).

This clonotype showed up just a few times. The chain uses TRBV27 and TRBJ2-7; 7 bases are shared with TRBD2. The ends lost 4 bases at V and 6 bases at J; junction bases unmatched: 21. This CDR3 has 18 residues. Germline lookup yields CDR1 MNHEY and CDR2 SMNVEV (reference sequence). The CDR3: CASSSRGREKFLVSEQYF. The DNA of the CDR3 is TGTGCCAGCAGTTCCCGTGGGCGGGAGAAGTTCCTTGTAAGCGAGCAGTACTTC.

This clonotype was counted at least ten times. V gene TRBV7-2 combines with J gene TRBJ1-2, with D possibly TRBD1 on 6 matching bases. There are 12 residues in the CDR3. Germline CDR1 is SGHTA and CDR2 is FQGNSA. V lost 6 bases to trimming and J lost 5 bases, with 10 bases between them. The CDR3 region is CASSIQGYGYTF. CDR3 coding DNA: TGTGCCAGCAGTATACAGGGATATGGCTACACCTTC.

In its sample, this clonotype was seen many times. In nucleotides, the CDR3 is TGTGCCAGCAGCTGGGGGGTCGGAGGGACTGAAGCTTTCTTT. Protein sequence: CASSWGVGGTEAFF. This sequence joins TRBV7-2 and TRBJ1-1, with a possible D match to TRBD1 (5 bases). V was trimmed by 4 bases and J by 5 bases, leaving 14 bases between them. The CDR3 loop spans 14 amino acids. Germline CDR1 SGHTA, CDR2 FQGNSA.